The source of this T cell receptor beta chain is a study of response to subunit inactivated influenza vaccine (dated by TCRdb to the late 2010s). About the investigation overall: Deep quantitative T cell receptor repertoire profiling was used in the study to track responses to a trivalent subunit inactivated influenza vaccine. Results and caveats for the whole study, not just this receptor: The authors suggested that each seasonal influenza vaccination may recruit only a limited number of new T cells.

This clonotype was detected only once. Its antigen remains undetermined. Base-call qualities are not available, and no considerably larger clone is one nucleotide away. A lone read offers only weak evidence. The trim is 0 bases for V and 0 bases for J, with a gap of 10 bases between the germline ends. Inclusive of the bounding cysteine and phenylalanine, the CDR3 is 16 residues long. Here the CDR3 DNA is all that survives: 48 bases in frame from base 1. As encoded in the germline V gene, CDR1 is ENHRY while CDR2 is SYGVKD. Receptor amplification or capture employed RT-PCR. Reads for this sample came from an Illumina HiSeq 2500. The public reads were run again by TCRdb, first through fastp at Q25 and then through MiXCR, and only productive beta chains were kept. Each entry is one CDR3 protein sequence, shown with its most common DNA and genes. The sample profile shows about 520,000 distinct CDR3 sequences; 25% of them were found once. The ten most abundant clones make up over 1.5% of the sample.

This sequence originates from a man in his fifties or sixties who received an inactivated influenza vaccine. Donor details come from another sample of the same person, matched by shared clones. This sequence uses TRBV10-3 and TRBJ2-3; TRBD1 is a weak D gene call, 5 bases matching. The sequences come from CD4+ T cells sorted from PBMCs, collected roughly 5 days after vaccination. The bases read TGTGCCATCAGTGAGTCAGGGGTAGCTAGCACAGATACGCAGTATTTT. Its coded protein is CAISESGVASTDTQYF.